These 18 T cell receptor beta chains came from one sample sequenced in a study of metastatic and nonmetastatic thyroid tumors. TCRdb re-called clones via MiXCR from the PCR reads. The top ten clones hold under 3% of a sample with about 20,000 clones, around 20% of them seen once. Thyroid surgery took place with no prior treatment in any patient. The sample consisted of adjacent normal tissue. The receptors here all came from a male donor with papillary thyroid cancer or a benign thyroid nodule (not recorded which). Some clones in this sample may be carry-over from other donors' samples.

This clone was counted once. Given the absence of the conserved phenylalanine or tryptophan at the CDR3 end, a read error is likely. The CDR3 here is CATSSTLTSGTKGEKLFL. CDR3 DNA: TGTGCCACCAGCTCAACACTTACTTCCGGGACCAAGGGTGAAAAACTGTTTCTT. This rearrangement joins TRBV15 to TRBJ1-4; a weak D match, TRBD1 (5 bases). V gave up 5 bases and J gave up 7 bases, with 26 bases separating them. The CDR3 length is 18 residues. Germline CDR1 and CDR2: LNHNV and YYDKDF (reference sequence).

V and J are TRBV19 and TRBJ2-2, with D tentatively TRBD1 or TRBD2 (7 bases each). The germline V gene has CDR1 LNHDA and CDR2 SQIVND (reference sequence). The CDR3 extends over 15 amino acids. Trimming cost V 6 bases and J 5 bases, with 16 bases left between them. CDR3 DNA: TGTGCCAGTAGAGAGACAGGGAGGGGGACCGGGGAGCTGTTTTTT. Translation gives CASRETGRGTGELFF.

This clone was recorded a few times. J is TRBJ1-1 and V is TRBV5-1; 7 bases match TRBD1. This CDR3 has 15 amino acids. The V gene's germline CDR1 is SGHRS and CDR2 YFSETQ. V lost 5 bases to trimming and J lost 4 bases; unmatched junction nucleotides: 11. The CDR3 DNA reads TGCGCCAGCAGTCGTTCGGACAGGTCGAGCACTGAAGCTTTCTTT. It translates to CASSRSDRSSTEAFF.

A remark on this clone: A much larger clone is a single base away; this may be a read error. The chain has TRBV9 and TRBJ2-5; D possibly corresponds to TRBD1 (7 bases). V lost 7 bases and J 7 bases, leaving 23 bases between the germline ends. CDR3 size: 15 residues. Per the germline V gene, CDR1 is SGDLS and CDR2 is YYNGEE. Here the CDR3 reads CASGATGEDGGTQYF. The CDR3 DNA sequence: TGTGCCAGCGGTGCCACAGGGGAAGACGGGGGGACCCAGTACTTC. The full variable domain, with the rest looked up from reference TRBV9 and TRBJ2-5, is DSGVTQTPKHLITATGQRVTLRCSPRSGDLSVYWYQQSLDQGLQFLIQYYNGEERAKGNILERFSAQQFPDLHSELNLSSLELGDSALYFCASGATGEDGGTQYFGPGTRLLVL.

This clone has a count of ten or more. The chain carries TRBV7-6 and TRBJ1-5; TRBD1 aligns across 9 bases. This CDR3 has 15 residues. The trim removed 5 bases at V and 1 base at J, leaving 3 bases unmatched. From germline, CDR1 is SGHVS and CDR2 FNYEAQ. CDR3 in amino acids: CASSPDRGSNQPQHF. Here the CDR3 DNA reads TGTGCCAGCAGCCCGGACAGGGGAAGCAATCAGCCCCAGCATTTT.

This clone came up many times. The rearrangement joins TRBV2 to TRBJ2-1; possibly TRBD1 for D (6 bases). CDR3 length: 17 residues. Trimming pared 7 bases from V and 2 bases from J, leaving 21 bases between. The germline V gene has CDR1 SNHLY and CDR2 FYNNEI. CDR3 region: CASTPSHRVGPYNEQFF. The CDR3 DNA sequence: TGTGCCAGCACCCCCTCACACAGGGTAGGCCCCTACAATGAGCAGTTCTTC.

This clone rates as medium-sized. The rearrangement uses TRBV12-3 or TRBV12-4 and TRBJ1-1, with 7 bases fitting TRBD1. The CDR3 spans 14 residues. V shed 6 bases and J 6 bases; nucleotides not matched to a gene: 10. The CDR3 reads CASRTGQSLPEAFF. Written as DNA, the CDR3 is TGTGCCAGCAGGACGGGACAGAGTTTACCTGAAGCTTTCTTT.

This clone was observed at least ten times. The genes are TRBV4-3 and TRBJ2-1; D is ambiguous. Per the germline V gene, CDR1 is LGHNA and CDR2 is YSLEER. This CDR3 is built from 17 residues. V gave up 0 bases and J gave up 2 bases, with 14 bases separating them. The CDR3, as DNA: TGCGCCAGCAGCCAAGACCCACGCGGCGGAACCTACAATGAGCAGTTCTTC. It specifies CASSQDPRGGTYNEQFF.

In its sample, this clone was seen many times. The CDR3 DNA reads TGTGCCAGCAGCCAAGTTCAAACAGATACGCAGTATTTT. Its protein is CASSQVQTDTQYF. The chain is built from TRBV3-1 and TRBJ2-3; D uncertain. This CDR3 is built from 13 residues. Germline V gene data show CDR1 as LGHDT and CDR2 as YNNKEL (reference sequence). V lost 1 base to trimming and J lost 3 bases, with 5 bases between them.

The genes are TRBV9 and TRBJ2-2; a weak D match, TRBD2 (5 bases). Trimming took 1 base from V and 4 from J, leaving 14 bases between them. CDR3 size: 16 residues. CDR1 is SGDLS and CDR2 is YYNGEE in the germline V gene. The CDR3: CASSVNLADSTGELFF. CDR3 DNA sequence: TGTGCCAGCAGCGTAAACTTGGCGGACTCCACCGGGGAGCTGTTTTTT. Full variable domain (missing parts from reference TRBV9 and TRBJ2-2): DSGVTQTPKHLITATGQRVTLRCSPRSGDLSVYWYQQSLDQGLQFLIQYYNGEERAKGNILERFSAQQFPDLHSELNLSSLELGDSALYFCASSVNLADSTGELFFGEGSRLTVL.

CDR3 amino acids: CAISFRTGTSGGPGSDEQYF. The CDR3 DNA reads as TGTGCGATCAGCTTCCGGACCGGGACTAGCGGGGGACCTGGTTCCGACGAGCAGTACTTC. The chain has TRBV7-2 and TRBJ2-7, with 14 bases identical to TRBD2. Germline V gene lookup returns CDR1 SGHTA and CDR2 FQGNSA. The CDR3 has 20 residues. Using reference TRBV7-2 and TRBJ2-7 for the parts outside the CDR3, the full variable domain is GAGVSQSPSNKVTEKGKDVELRCDPISGHTALYWYRQSLGQGLEFLIYFQGNSAPDKSGLPSDRFSAERTGGSVSTLTIQRTQQEDSAVYLCAISFRTGTSGGPGSDEQYFGPGTRLTVT.

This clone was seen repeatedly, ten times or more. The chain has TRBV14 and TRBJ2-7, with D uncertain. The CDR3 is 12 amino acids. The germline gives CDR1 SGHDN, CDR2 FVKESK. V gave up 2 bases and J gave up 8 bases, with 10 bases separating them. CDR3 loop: CASSQLTEQQYF. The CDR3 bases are TGTGCCAGCAGCCAACTAACAGAGCAGCAGTACTTC.

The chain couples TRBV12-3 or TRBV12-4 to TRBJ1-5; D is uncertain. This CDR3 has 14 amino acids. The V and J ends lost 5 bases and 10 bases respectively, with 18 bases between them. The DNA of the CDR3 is TGTGCCAGCAGTGAGGATGGCCGGGGTTGTCCCCAGCATTTT. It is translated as CASSEDGRGCPQHF.

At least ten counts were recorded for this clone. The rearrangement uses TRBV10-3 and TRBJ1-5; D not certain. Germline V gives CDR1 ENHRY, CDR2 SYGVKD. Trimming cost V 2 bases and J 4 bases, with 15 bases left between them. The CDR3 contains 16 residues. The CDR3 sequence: CAISERPALGNQPQHF. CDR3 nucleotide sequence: TGTGCCATCAGTGAGCGGCCAGCATTGGGAAATCAGCCCCAGCATTTT.

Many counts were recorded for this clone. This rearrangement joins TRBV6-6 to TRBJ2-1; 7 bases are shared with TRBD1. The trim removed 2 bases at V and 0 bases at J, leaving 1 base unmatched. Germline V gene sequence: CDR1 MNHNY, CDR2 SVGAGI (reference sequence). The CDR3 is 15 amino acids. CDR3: CASSYGDSSYNEQFF. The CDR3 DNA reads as TGTGCCAGCAGTTACGGGGACAGCTCCTACAATGAGCAGTTCTTC.

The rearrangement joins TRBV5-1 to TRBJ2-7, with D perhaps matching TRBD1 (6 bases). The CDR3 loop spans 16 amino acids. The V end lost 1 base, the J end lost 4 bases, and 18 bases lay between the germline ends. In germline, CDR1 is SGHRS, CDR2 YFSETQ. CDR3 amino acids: CASSLLPVGGVYEQYV. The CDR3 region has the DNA TGCGCCAGCAGCTTGCTTCCTGTTGGGGGCGTGTACGAGCAGTACGTC.

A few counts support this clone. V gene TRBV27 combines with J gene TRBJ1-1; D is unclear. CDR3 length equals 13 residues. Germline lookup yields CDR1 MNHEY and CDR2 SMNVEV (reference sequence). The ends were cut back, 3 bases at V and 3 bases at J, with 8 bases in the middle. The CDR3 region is CASSLTDYTEAFF. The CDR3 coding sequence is TGTGCCAGCAGTTTGACTGATTACACTGAAGCTTTCTTT.

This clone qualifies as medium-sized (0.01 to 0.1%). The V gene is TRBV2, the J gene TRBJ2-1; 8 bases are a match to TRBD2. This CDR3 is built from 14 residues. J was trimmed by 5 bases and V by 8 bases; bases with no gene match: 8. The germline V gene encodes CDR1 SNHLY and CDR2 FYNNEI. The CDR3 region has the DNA TGTGCCAGCCATACTAGCGGCCTTAACAATGAGCAGTTCTTC. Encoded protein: CASHTSGLNNEQFF.